Each of the 10 T cell receptor beta chains below was sequenced from the same sample in a study of OX40 agonist ivuxolimab in advanced cancers. Data came from immunoSEQ multiplex PCR; TCRdb stores just in-frame clones and leaves some out. The sample has 70,000 or so clones, roughly 90% seen once. Sequenced material: CD4+ or CD8+ T cells sorted from blood, taken in a trial of the OX40 agonist ivuxolimab. The origin of the receptors is an adult with an advanced solid tumor such as melanoma, head and neck, liver or kidney cancer.

V usage is TRBV15 and J usage is TRBJ2-3; possible D gene TRBD2, 6 bases. CDR3 size: 18 residues. The germline V and J ends were trimmed by 0 bases and 0 bases, with 16 bases remaining between them. CDR1 and CDR2 from the germline V gene are LNHNV and YYDKDF (reference sequence). The CDR3 sequence is CATSRDGIADISTDTQYF. The CDR3 DNA is TGTGCCACCAGCAGAGATGGAATAGCGGACATTAGCACAGATACGCAGTATTTT.

This chain uses TRBV6-1 with TRBJ2-1, with 8 positions matching TRBD2. The V gene's germline CDR1 is MNHNS and CDR2 SASEGT. The CDR3 contains 15 residues. J gave up 14 bases and V 7 bases, and 19 bases lay outside the gene matches. DNA of the CDR3: TGTGCCAGCAATCAGAGGGTCACTAGCGCCGGGGGGGAGTTCTTC. Protein product: CASNQRVTSAGGEFF.

V gene TRBV10-1 combines with J gene TRBJ1-1; D not certain. This CDR3 spans 14 amino acids. Germline-derived CDR1 and CDR2 are WNHNN and SYGVQD (reference sequence). Trimming took off 8 bases at V and 4 bases at J, with 17 bases between the two ends. CDR3 sequence: CASSRFGEGTEAFF. The CDR3 DNA sequence: TGCGCCAGCTCCCGTTTCGGGGAGGGCACTGAAGCTTTCTTT.

This clone was seen a single time. The chain uses TRBV7-4 and TRBJ1-5, with a weak D call TRBD1 (5 bases). Trimming left V 1 base short and J 0 bases short, with 16 bases between. Per the germline V gene, CDR1 is SGHVT and CDR2 is SQSDAQ. The CDR3 length is 18 residues. The DNA of the CDR3 is TGTGCCAGCAGCTTAGAGATGGGACTACGGATTAGCAATCAGCCCCAGCATTTT. The encoded protein is CASSLEMGLRISNQPQHF. Using reference TRBV7-4 and TRBJ1-5 for the parts outside the CDR3, the full variable domain is GAGVSQSPRYKVAKRGRDVALRCDSISGHVTLYWYRQTLGQGSEVLTYSQSDAQRDKSGRPSGRFSAERPERSVSTLKIQRTEQGDSAVYLCASSLEMGLRISNQPQHFGDGTRLSIL.

The J gene is TRBJ1-4, the V gene TRBV7-9; 8 bases are shared with TRBD1. The CDR3 runs 14 residues. J gave up 6 bases and V 5 bases, and 5 bases lay outside the gene matches. CDR1 SEHNR and CDR2 FQNEAQ come from the germline V gene (reference sequence). CDR3 in amino acids: CASSTLTGDEKLFF. The CDR3 DNA reads as TGTGCCAGCAGCACCTTGACAGGGGATGAAAAACTGTTTTTT.

The chain is built from TRBV29-1 and TRBJ1-1, with a tentative D call TRBD1 (5 bases). This CDR3 is 15 amino acids long. V shed 4 bases and J shed 0 bases, with 15 bases lying between them. The V gene's germline CDR1 is SQVTM and CDR2 ANQGSEA. CDR3 sequence (DNA): TGCAGCGTTGTAGGGGCACCTCCCGTGAACACTGAAGCTTTCTTT. Amino acids: CSVVGAPPVNTEAFF.

This clone has only a few counts. The chain links TRBV9 to TRBJ2-2, with no clear D. Germline loops: CDR1 SGDLS, CDR2 YYNGEE. The CDR3 spans 14 residues. Trimming left V 0 bases short and J 1 base short, with 4 bases between. CDR3 sequence reads: CASSVGQNTGELFF. The CDR3, as DNA: TGTGCCAGCAGCGTAGGACAGAACACCGGGGAGCTGTTTTTT.

In this sample, this clone turned up once. V usage is TRBV15 and J usage is TRBJ1-1; D is uncertain. The length of the CDR3 is 15 residues. The ends were cut back, 5 bases at V and 0 bases at J, with 13 bases in the middle. Per germline, CDR1 LNHNV and CDR2 YYDKDF (reference sequence). The CDR3 DNA sequence: TGTGCCACCAGCGCCACCGTGGGTATGAACACTGAAGCTTTCTTT. Translated: CATSATVGMNTEAFF.

This sequence joins TRBV7-9 and TRBJ1-1; D is uncertain. Trimming pared 1 base from V and 13 bases from J, leaving 13 bases between. Germline V gene sequence: CDR1 SEHNR, CDR2 FQNEAQ (reference sequence). CDR3 size: 12 residues. The CDR3 DNA is TGTGCCAGCAGCTTAGGGGTTCAGGAGGGTTTCTTT. Residues: CASSLGVQEGFF. The variable domain in full, completed from reference TRBV7-9 and TRBJ1-1, reads DTGVSQNPRHKITKRGQNVTFRCDPISEHNRLYWYRQTLGQGPEFLTYFQNEAQLEKSRLLSDRFSAERPKGSFSTLEIQRTEQGDSAMYLCASSLGVQEGFFGQGTRLTVV.

The genes are TRBV9 and TRBJ2-5; 9 bases agree with TRBD2. The J segment lost 2 bases and the V segment lost 0 bases, leaving 8 bases of the junction unmatched. The CDR3 consists of 17 residues. The germline V gene has CDR1 SGDLS and CDR2 YYNGEE. The CDR3 loop reads CASSVEELAGPQETQYF. The CDR3, as DNA: TGTGCCAGCAGCGTAGAGGAGCTAGCGGGGCCGCAAGAGACCCAGTACTTC.